The T cell receptor (beta chain) under discussion was sequenced for a study of cytomegalovirus exposure and HLA in healthy donors. At the level of the study: For the approximately 400 genotyped donors, 80% to 90% fell within the Caucasian-associated ancestry cluster.

PCR amplification relied on 60 Vbeta primers (plus 13 Jbeta primers). Profiling relied on immunoSEQ multiplex PCR, and the TCRdb table lists in-frame clones only, not all of them. Here the sample spans 99,000 or so clones, roughly 78% being singletons. Losses at the gene ends were 6 bases for V and 7 bases for J; bases not matched to a gene: 6. Germline V gene lookup returns CDR1 MDHEN and CDR2 SYDVKM. The CDR3 extends over 15 amino acids. Regarding the study as a whole: Across donors, presence/absence analyses took sequencing depth to be roughly uniform. An analysis was carried out at a later point. It showed that HLA-associated TCR beta chains were more clonally expanded than equally common non-associated chains.

With respect to this clone: Its antigen is not known.

The sequence was obtained from a middle-aged woman in good health and CMV-seronegative. The specimen sequenced was PBMCs. The J gene is TRBJ2-1, the V gene TRBV28; TRBD2 aligns across 13 bases. The CDR3 spells CASSLTSGRFNEQFF. The CDR3 region has the DNA TGTGCCAGCAGCCTGACTAGCGGGAGGTTTAATGAGCAGTTCTTC.